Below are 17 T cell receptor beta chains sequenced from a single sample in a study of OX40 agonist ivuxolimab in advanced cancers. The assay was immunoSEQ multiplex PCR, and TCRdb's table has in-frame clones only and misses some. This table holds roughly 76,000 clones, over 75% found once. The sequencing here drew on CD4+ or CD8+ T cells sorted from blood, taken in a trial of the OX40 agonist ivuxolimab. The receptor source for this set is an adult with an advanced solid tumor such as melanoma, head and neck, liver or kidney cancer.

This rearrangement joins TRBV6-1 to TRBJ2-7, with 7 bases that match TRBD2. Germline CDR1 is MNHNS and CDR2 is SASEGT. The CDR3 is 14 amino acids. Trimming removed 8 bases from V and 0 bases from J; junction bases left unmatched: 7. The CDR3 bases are TGTGCCAGCCTGAGGGGCGGGAGCTCCTACGAGCAGTACTTC. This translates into CASLRGGSSYEQYF.

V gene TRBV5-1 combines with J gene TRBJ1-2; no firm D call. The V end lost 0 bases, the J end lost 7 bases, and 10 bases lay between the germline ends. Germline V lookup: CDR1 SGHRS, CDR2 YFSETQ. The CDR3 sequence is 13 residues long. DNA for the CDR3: TGCGCCAGCAGCTTGGAGCCCCAAAGTGGCTACACCTTC. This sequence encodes CASSLEPQSGYTF.

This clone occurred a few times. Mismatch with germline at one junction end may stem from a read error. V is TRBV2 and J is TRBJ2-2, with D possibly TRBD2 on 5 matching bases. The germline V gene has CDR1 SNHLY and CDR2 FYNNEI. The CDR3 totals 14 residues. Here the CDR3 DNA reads TGTGCGAGCAAGCTAGCTTCCACTTCTGGGGAGCTGTTTTTT. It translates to CASKLASTSGELFF.

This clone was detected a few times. The CDR3 DNA follows: TGTGCCAGCTCGATCGGCCGCGGACCCTCCTACAATGAGCAGTTCTTC. It translates to CASSIGRGPSYNEQFF. The chain joins TRBV18 to TRBJ2-1; no clear D. This CDR3 has 16 residues. Per the germline V gene, CDR1 is KGHSH and CDR2 is LQKENI. Trimming cost V 6 bases and J 0 bases, with 15 bases left between them. The full variable domain, rest sourced from reference TRBV18 and TRBJ2-1, is NAGVMQNPRHLVRRRGQEARLRCSPMKGHSHVYWYRQLPEEGLKFMVYLQKENIIDESGMPKERFSAEFPKEGPSILRIQQVVRGDSAAYFCASSIGRGPSYNEQFFGPGTRLTVL.

The CDR3 sequence: CAISDLAGPGNTIYF. Here the CDR3 DNA reads TGTGCCATCAGTGACTTGGCGGGTCCTGGAAACACCATATATTTT. The V gene is TRBV10-3, the J gene TRBJ1-3; D uncertain. Germline assignment: CDR1 ENHRY and CDR2 SYGVKD. The V end was cut by 3 bases, the J end by 2 bases, with 11 bases between. The CDR3 is 15 residues long.

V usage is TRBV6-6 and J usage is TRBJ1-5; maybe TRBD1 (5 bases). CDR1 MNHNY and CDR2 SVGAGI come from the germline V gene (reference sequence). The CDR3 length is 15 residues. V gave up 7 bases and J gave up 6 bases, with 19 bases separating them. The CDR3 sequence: CASTDQGGSGQPQHF. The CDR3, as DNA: TGTGCCAGCACCGACCAGGGAGGGTCAGGTCAGCCCCAGCATTTT.

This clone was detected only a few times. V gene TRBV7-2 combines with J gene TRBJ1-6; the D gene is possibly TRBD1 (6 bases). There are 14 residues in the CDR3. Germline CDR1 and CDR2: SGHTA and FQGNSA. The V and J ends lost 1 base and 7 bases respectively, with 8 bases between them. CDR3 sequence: CASSLGTVNSPLHF. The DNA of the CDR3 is TGTGCCAGCAGCTTAGGGACAGTCAATTCACCCCTCCACTTT.

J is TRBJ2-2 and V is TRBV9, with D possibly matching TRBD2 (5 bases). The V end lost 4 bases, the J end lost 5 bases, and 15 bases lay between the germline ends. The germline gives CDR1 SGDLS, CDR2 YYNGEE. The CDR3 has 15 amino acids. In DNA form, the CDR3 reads TGTGCCAGCAGCCCTGTGCGGGCTGGGACCGGGGAGCTGTTTTTT. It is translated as CASSPVRAGTGELFF. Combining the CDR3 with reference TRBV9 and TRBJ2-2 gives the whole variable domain DSGVTQTPKHLITATGQRVTLRCSPRSGDLSVYWYQQSLDQGLQFLIQYYNGEERAKGNILERFSAQQFPDLHSELNLSSLELGDSALYFCASSPVRAGTGELFFGEGSRLTVL.

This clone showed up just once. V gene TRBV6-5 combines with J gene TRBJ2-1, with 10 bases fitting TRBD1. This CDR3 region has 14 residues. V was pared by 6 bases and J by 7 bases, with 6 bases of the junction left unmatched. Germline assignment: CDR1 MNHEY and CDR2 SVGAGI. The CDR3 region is CASRTGGGWNEQFF. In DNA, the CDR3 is TGTGCCAGCAGGACAGGGGGCGGCTGGAATGAGCAGTTCTTC.

The CDR3 nucleotides are TGTGCCAGTAGTCAGTCGGGGGCCTCCTCCTACAATGAGCAGTTCTTC. Residues: CASSQSGASSYNEQFF. The chain carries TRBV19 and TRBJ2-1; D may match TRBD1 or TRBD2 (6 bases each). CDR3 length: 16 amino acids. CDR1 is LNHDA and CDR2 is SQIVND in the germline V gene (reference sequence). V was trimmed by 5 bases and J by 0 bases, leaving 14 bases between them. The variable domain in full, with the rest retrieved from reference TRBV19 and TRBJ2-1, is DGGITQSPKYLFRKEGQNVTLSCEQNLNHDAMYWYRQDPGQGLRLIYYSQIVNDFQKGDIAEGYSVSREKKESFPLTVTSAQKNPTAFYLCASSQSGASSYNEQFFGPGTRLTVL.

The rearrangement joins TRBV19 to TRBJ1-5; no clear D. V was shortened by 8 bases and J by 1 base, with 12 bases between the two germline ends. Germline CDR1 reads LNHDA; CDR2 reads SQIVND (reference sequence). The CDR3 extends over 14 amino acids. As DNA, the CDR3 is TGTGCCAGTCTTCCGGGAGGAAGCAATCAGCCCCAGCATTTT. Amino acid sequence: CASLPGGSNQPQHF.

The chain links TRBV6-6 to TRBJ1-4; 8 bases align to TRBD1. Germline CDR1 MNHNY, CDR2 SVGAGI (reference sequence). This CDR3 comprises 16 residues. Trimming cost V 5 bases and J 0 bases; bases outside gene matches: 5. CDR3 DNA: TGTGCCAGCAGTCCGAGGACAGGGACAACTAATGAAAAACTGTTTTTT. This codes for CASSPRTGTTNEKLFF.

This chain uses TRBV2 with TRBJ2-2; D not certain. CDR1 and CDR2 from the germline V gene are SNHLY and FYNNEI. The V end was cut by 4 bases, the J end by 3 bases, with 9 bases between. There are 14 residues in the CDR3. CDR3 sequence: CASSVQAYTGELFF. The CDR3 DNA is TGTGCCAGCAGTGTTCAAGCGTACACCGGGGAGCTGTTTTTT.

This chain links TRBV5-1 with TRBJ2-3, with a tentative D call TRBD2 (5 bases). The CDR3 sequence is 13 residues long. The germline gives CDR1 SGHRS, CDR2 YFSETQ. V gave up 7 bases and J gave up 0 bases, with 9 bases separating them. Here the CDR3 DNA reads TGCGCCAGCGGACTGGGAAGCACAGATACGCAGTATTTT. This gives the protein CASGLGSTDTQYF. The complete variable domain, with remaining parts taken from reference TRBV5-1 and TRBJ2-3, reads KAGVTQTPRYLIKTRGQQVTLSCSPISGHRSVSWYQQTPGQGLQFLFEYFSETQRNKGNFPGRFSGRQFSNSRSEMNVSTLELGDSALYLCASGLGSTDTQYFGPGTRLTVL.

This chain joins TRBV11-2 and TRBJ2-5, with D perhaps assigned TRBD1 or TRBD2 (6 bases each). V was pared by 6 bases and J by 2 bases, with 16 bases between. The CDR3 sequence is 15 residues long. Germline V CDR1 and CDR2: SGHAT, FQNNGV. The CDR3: CASRLDLGGQETQYF. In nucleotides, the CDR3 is TGTGCCAGCAGACTAGACCTAGGGGGGCAAGAGACCCAGTACTTC. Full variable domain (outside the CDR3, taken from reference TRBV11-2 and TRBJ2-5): EAGVAQSPRYKIIEKRQSVAFWCNPISGHATLYWYQQILGQGPKLLIQFQNNGVVDDSQLPKDRFSAERLKGVDSTLKIQPAKLEDSAVYLCASRLDLGGQETQYFGPGTRLLVL.

The CDR3 loop is CASSLRENTEAFF. The CDR3 coding sequence is TGTGCCAGCAGTTTACGGGAGAACACTGAAGCTTTCTTT. The rearrangement links TRBV27 to TRBJ1-1; no clear D. CDR3 length: 13 amino acids. Germline lookup yields CDR1 MNHEY and CDR2 SMNVEV (reference sequence). Trimming stripped 2 bases from V and 1 base from J, with 5 bases between.

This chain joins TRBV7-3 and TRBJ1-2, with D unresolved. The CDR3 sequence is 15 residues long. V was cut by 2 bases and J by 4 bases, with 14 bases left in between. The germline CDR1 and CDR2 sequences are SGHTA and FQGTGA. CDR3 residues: CASSLARGGFYGYTF. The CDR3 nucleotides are TGTGCCAGCAGCTTAGCGCGGGGAGGCTTCTATGGCTACACCTTC.